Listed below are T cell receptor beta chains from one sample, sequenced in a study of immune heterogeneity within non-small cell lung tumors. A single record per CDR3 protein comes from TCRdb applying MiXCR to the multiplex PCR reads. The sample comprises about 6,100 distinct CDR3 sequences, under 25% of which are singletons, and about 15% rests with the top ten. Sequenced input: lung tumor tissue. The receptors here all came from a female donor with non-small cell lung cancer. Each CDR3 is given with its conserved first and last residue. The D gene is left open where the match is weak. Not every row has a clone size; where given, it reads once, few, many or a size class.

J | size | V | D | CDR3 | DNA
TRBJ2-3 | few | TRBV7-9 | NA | CASSSPWGPRTDTQYF | TGTGCCAGCAGCTCCCCCTGGGGTCCTCGCACAGATACGCAGTATTTT
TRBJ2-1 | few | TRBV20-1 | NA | CSAKGGGWWDEQFF | TGCAGTGCAAAGGGGGGGGGCTGGTGGGATGAGCAGTTCTTC
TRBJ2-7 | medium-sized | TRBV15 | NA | CATSRVSGGGSEQYF | TGTGCCACCAGCAGAGTTTCTGGGGGAGGATCCGAGCAGTACTTC
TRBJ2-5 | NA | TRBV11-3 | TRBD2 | CASSAGTSGRGRETQYF | TGTGCCAGCAGCGCCGGGACTAGCGGGAGGGGGCGGGAGACCCAGTACTTC
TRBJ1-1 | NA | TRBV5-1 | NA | CASSLELGAGLNTEAFF | TGCGCCAGCAGCTTGGAATTGGGGGCTGGTTTGAACACTGAAGCTTTCTTT
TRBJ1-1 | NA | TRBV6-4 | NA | CASSTGTLGAESFF | TGTGCCAGCAGTACCGGGACATTGGGGGCTGAATCTTTCTTT
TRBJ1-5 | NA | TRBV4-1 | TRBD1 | CASSHDRGAQPQHF | TGCGCCAGCAGCCATGACAGGGGCGCTCAGCCCCAGCATTTT
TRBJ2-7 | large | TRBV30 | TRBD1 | CAWSVGTGSEQYF | TGTGCCTGGAGTGTAGGGACAGGGTCCGAGCAGTACTTC
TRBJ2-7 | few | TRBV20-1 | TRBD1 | CSARIPGQGLYEQYF | TGCAGTGCTAGGATTCCGGGACAGGGACTCTACGAGCAGTACTTC
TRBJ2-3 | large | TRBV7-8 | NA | CASRSWAADTQYF | TGTGCCAGCAGATCGTGGGCGGCAGATACGCAGTATTTT
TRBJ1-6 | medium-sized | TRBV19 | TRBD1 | CASSAPTGKSSPLHF | TGTGCCAGTAGCGCCCCGACAGGGAAGTCTTCACCCCTCCACTTT
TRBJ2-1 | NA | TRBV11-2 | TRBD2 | CASTFGTSGYNEQFF | TGTGCCAGCACCTTCGGGACTAGCGGCTACAATGAGCAGTTCTTC
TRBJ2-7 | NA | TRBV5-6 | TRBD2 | CASSFRGGTSGSSYEQYF | TGTGCCAGCAGCTTCCGGGGAGGGACTAGCGGGTCCTCCTACGAGCAGTACTTC
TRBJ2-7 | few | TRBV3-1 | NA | CASSQLAVSYEQYF | TGTGCCAGCAGCCAACTTGCAGTTTCCTACGAGCAGTACTTC
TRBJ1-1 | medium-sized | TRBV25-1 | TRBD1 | CASSGNRGGNTEAFF | TGTGCCAGCAGTGGGAACAGGGGGGGGAACACTGAAGCTTTCTTT
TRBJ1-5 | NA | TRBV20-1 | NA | CSARSDSYQPQHF | TGCAGTGCTAGGTCGGACAGTTATCAGCCCCAGCATTTT
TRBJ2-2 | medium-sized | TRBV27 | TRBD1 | CASIRTAGGTGELFF | TGTGCCAGCATCCGAACCGCAGGGGGAACCGGGGAGCTGTTTTTT
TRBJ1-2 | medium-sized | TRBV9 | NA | CASSPRRGDYGYTF | TGTGCCAGCAGCCCCCGGCGCGGGGACTATGGCTACACCTTC
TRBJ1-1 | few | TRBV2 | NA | CASSPPYRNTEAFF | TGTGCCAGCAGTCCGCCTTACAGGAACACTGAAGCTTTCTTT
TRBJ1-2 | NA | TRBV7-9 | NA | CASSLARIGSGYTF | TGTGCCAGCAGCTTAGCGCGTATAGGGTCGGGCTACACCTTC
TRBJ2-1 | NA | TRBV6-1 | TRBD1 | CASSAVGFRDRVNNEQFF | TGTGCCAGCAGTGCAGTTGGCTTCCGGGACAGGGTGAACAATGAGCAGTTCTTC
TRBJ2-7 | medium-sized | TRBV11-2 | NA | CASSLAGVSYEQYF | TGTGCCAGCAGCTTAGCAGGGGTCTCCTACGAGCAGTACTTC
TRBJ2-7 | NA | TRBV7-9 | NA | CASRGITGGGQYF | TGTGCCAGCCGGGGGATAACCGGGGGAGGGCAGTACTTC
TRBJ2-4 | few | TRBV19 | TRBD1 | CASSAAQGDIQYF | TGTGCCAGTAGTGCCGCCCAGGGGGACATTCAGTACTTC
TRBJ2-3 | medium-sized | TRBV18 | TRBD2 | CASSHGLAGDADTQYF | TGTGCCAGCTCACACGGACTAGCGGGAGATGCAGATACGCAGTATTTT
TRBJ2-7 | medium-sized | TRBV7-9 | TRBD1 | CASSSSGTAVGQYF | TGTGCCAGCAGCTCCTCCGGGACAGCCGTAGGGCAGTACTTC
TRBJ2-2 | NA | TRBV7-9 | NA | CDSPIGGELFF | TGTGACAGCCCGATAGGGGGGGAACTGTTTTTT
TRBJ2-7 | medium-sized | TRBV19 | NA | CASSEGTAGSYEQYF | TGTGCCAGTAGTGAGGGGACCGCCGGCTCCTACGAGCAGTACTTC
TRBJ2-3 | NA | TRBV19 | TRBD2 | CASSITQRGYTDTQYF | TGTGCCAGTAGTATTACCCAGCGGGGATACACAGATACGCAGTATTTT
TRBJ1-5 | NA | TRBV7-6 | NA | CASSLVVGSNQPQHF | TGTGCCAGCAGCTTAGTGGTTGGTAGCAATCAGCCCCAGCATTTT
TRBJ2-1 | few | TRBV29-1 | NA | CSINGQSNEQFF | TGCAGCATAAACGGACAGTCCAATGAGCAGTTCTTC
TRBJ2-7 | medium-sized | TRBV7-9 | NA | CASSLGKNEQYF | TGTGCCAGCAGCTTAGGGAAGAACGAGCAGTACTTC
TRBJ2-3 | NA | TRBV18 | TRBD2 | CASSPLGGRTGTDTQYF | TGTGCCAGCTCACCACTCGGCGGGAGGACGGGCACAGATACGCAGTATTTT
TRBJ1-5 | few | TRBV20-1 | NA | CSASTHGNQPQHF | TGCAGTGCTAGTACACATGGCAATCAGCCCCAGCATTTT
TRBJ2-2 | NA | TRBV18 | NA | CAISPRQKDTGELFF | TGTGCCATCTCCCCTCGACAGAAAGACACCGGGGAGCTGTTTTTT
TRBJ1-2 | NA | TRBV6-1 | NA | CASTPGRSYGYTF | TGTGCCAGCACTCCAGGACGGAGCTATGGCTACACCTTC
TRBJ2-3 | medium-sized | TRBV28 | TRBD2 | CASSLGLAGGPGTQYF | TGTGCCAGCAGTTTGGGACTAGCGGGAGGGCCGGGTACGCAGTATTTT
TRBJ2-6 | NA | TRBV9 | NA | CASSVAREISGANVLTF | TGTGCCAGCAGCGTAGCTAGAGAGATATCTGGGGCCAACGTCCTGACTTTC
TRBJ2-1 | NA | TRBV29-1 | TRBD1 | CSVERTGGLYNEQFF | TGCAGCGTTGAGAGAACAGGGGGACTCTACAATGAGCAGTTCTTC
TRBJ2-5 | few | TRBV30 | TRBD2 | CAWNPGGVYQETQYF | TGTGCCTGGAACCCGGGGGGGGTCTACCAAGAGACCCAGTACTTC
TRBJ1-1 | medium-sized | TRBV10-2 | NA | CASSEHRAGGNTEAFF | TGCGCCAGCAGTGAGCACAGGGCCGGAGGGAACACTGAAGCTTTCTTT
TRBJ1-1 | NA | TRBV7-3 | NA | CASSPGPNQDTEAFF | TGTGCCAGCAGCCCCGGACCTAACCAGGACACTGAAGCTTTCTTT
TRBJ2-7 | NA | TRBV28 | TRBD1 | CASTPGQAYEQYF | TGTGCCAGCACACCCGGACAGGCATACGAGCAGTACTTC
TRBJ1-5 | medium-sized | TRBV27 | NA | CASSLGIGMEGNQPQHF | TGTGCCAGCAGTTTAGGAATCGGGATGGAAGGCAATCAGCCCCAGCATTTT
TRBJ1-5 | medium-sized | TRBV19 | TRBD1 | CATTGGTSNQPQHF | TGTGCCACTACAGGGGGCACCAGCAATCAGCCCCAGCATTTT
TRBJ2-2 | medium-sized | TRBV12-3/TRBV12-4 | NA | CASSSGLNTGELFF | TGTGCCAGCAGTTCCGGCCTGAACACCGGGGAGCTGTTTTTT
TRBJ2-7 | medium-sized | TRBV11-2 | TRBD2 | CASSLVAGVGSYEQYF | TGTGCCAGCAGCTTAGTAGCGGGAGTCGGGTCCTACGAGCAGTACTTC
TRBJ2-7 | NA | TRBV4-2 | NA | CASSQVRGGSYEQYF | TGTGCCAGCAGCCAAGTCCGGGGCGGCTCCTACGAGCAGTACTTC
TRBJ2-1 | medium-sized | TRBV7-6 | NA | CASSLVIFGDEQFF | TGTGCCAGCAGCTTAGTAATTTTTGGGGATGAGCAGTTCTTC
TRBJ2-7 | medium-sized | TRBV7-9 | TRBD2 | CASSLGGGSYEQYF | TGTGCCAGCAGCTTAGGGGGCGGGAGCTACGAGCAGTACTTC
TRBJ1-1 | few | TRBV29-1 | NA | CSVEAGASLEAFF | TGCAGCGTTGAAGCAGGGGCCTCTTTAGAAGCTTTCTTT
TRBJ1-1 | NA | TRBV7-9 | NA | CASSLVLHGETEAFF | TGTGCCAGCAGCTTAGTCCTCCACGGGGAAACTGAAGCTTTCTTT
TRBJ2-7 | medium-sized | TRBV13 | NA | CASSLSPGAGSYEQYF | TGTGCCAGCAGCTTATCTCCAGGGGCCGGCTCCTACGAGCAGTACTTC
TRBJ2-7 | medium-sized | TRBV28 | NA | CASSRHAVSSYEQYF | TGTGCCAGCAGTCGTCACGCCGTCAGCTCCTACGAGCAGTACTTC
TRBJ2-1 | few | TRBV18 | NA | CASSPTGVRGNEQFF | TGTGCCAGCTCACCCACCGGGGTGCGGGGAAATGAGCAGTTCTTC